This T cell receptor beta chain was recorded in a study of long-term antiretroviral therapy in people with HIV. Overall study findings and caveats: Whereas controls had wider CDR3 length ranges, HIV repertoires had narrower ones.

This clone was detected once. The antigen is unknown. Deletions cut 7 bases from V and 5 bases from J, with 11 bases between. Germline V gene data show CDR1 as MNHEY and CDR2 as SVGAGI. The CDR3 is 12 amino acids. They ran version v3.0 of the immunoSEQ assay at survey level. Profiling relied on immunoSEQ multiplex PCR, and the TCRdb table lists in-frame clones only, not all of them. The sample contains some 10,000 clones, 80% to 90% of which appear only once. The specimen was unsorted PBMCs, collected 0.2 years before starting antiretroviral therapy. The chain is built from TRBV6-5 and TRBJ1-2; TRBD1 might be the D (5 bases). The clonotype was recovered from a woman aged 40 to 55 with HIV. CDR3 residues: CASTGPEYGYTF. For the CDR3, the DNA is TGTGCCAGCACGGGGCCAGAATATGGCTACACCTTC.